The 2 T cell receptor beta chains below all came from one sample that was sequenced in a study of type 1 regulatory T cells. TCRdb recomputed calls from the reads with MiXCR, one row per CDR3 protein. The repertoire has tens of thousands of distinct CDR3 sequences, 60% to 80% of them found once; the top ten carry over 1.5%. No cognate antigen is known for these TCRs. Input material: cultured non-Tr1 T cells, either the whole culture or a sorted T cell fraction (not recorded which). Receptors were obtained from a human donor in good health.

The rearrangement links TRBV3-1 to TRBJ1-2; D is unresolved. V was clipped by 0 bases and J by 4 bases, with 9 bases between them. CDR3 length: 14 amino acids. From germline, CDR1 is LGHDT and CDR2 YNNKEL (reference sequence). CDR3 sequence: CASSQDTHGYGYTF. As DNA, the CDR3 is TGTGCCAGCAGCCAAGATACTCACGGCTATGGCTACACCTTC.

This clonotype was picked up many times. CDR3 nucleotides: TGTGCCAGCAGTGGACCCGGGACTAGCATGTACGAGCAGTACTTC. The encoded protein is CASSGPGTSMYEQYF. The chain recombines TRBV6-1 with TRBJ2-7; 9 bases are shared with TRBD2. CDR3 length equals 15 residues. V was clipped by 4 bases and J by 4 bases; unmatched bases: 8. Germline assignment: CDR1 MNHNS and CDR2 SASEGT.